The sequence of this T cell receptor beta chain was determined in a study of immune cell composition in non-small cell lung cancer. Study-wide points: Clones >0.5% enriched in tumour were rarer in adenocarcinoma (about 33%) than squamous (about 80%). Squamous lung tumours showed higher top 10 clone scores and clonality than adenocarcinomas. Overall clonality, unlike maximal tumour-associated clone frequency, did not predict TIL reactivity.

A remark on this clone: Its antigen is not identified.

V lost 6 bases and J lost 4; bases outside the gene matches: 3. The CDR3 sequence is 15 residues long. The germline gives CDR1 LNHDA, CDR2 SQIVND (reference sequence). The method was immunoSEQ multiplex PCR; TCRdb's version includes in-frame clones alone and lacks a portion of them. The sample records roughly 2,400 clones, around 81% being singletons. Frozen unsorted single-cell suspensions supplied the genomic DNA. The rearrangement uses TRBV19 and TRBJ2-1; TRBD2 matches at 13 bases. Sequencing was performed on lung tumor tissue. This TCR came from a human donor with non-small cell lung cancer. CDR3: CASSLLAGGYNEQFF. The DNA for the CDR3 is TGTGCCAGTAGCCTACTAGCGGGAGGGTACAATGAGCAGTTCTTC. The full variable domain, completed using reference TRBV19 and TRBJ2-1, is DGGITQSPKYLFRKEGQNVTLSCEQNLNHDAMYWYRQDPGQGLRLIYYSQIVNDFQKGDIAEGYSVSREKKESFPLTVTSAQKNPTAFYLCASSLLAGGYNEQFFGPGTRLTVL.